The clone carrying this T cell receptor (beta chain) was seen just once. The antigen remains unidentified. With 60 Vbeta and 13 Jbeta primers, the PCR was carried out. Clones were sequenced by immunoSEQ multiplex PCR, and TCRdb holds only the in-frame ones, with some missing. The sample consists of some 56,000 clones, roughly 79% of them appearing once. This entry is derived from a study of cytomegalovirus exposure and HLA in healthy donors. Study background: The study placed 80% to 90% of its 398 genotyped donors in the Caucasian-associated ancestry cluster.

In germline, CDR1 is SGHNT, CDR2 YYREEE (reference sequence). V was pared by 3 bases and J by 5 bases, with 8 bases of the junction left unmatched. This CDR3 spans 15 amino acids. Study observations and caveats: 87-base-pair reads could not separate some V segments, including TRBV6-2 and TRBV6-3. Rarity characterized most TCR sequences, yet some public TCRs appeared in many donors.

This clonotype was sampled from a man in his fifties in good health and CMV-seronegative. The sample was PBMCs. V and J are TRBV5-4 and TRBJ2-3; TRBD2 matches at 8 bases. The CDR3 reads CASSSPGTREDTQYF. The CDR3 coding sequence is TGTGCCAGCAGCTCCCCCGGGACTAGGGAAGATACGCAGTATTTT.